The TCR beta chain described here comes from a study of blood T cells in healthy people across ages. General study results and limits: For the donors, CMV status was unknown and possibly confounded expanded clonotype changes.

Regarding this clonotype: Its antigen is undetermined.

V trimming: 4 bases; J trimming: 5 bases; junction bases outside the gene matches: 9. The CDR3 loop spans 16 amino acids. CDR1 and CDR2 from the germline V gene are LGHDT and YNNKEL (reference sequence). PCR was performed a second time for about 6 to 11 cycles using a sample-barcoded 5' primer and a J-beta primer mix. TCRdb used MiXCR to reprocess the 5' RACE reads, holding one entry per CDR3 protein. The repertoire has fewer than 750,000 distinct CDR3 sequences, around half of them found once; the top ten carry about 26%. The clonotype originates from a man aged 80 or over in good health. The chain recombines TRBV3-1 with TRBJ2-1, with 9 bases aligning to TRBD1. Sequenced sample: blood. CDR3 DNA: TGTGCCAGCAGCCTCCTGGGGGACAGGGAGGACAATGAGCAGTTCTTC. Its protein is CASSLLGDREDNEQFF.